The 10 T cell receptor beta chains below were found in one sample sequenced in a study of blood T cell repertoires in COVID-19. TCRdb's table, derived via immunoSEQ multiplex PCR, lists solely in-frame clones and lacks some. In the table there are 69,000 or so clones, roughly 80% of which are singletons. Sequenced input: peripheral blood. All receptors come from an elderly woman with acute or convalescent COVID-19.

The CDR3 loop is CAWSLGGGNTEAFF. Written as DNA, the CDR3 is TGTGCCTGGAGTTTAGGGGGGGGGAACACTGAAGCTTTCTTT. The V and J genes are TRBV30 and TRBJ1-1; a possible D gene is TRBD1 (6 bases). V gave up 2 bases and J gave up 1 base, with 11 bases separating them. The CDR3 sequence is 14 residues long. CDR1 is GTSNPN and CDR2 is SVGIG in the germline V gene (reference sequence).

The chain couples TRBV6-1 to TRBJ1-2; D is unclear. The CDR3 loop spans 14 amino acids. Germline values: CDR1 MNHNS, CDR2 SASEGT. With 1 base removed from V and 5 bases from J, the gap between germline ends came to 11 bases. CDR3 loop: CASSEGLEIYGYTF. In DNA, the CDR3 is TGTGCCAGCAGTGAAGGGTTAGAGATTTATGGCTACACCTTC.

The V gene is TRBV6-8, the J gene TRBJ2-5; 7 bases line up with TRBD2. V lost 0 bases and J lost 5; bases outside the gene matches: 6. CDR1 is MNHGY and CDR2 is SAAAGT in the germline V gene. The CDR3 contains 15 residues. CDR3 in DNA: TGTGCCAGCAGTTACTCGTGGGGGGGGGAGGAGACCCAGTACTTC. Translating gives CASSYSWGGEETQYF.

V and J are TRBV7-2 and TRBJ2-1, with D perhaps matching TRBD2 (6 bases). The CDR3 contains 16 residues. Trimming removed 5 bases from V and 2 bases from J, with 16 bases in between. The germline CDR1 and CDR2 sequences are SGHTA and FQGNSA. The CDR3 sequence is CASSRTGRGAYNEQFF. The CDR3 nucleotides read TGTGCCAGCAGCCGGACGGGGCGGGGAGCCTACAATGAGCAGTTCTTC.

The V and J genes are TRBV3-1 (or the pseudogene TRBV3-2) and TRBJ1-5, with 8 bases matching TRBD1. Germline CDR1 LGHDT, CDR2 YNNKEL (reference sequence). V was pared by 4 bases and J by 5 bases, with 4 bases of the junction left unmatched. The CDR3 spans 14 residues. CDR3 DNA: TGTGCCAGCAGCCCCCCAGGGGGCTATCAGCCCCAGCATTTT. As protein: CASSPPGGYQPQHF.

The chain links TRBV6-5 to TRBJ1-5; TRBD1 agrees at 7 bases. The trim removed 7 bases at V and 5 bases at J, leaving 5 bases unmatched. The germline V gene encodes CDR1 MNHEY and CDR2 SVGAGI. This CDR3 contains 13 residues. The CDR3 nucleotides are TGTGCCAGCACGGCAGGGGGTTATCAGCCCCAGCATTTT. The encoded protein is CASTAGGYQPQHF.

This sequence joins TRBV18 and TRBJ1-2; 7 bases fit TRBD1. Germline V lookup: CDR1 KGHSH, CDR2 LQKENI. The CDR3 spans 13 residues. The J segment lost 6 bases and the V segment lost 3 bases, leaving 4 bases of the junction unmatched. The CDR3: CASSPTGENGYTF. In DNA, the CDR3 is TGTGCCAGCTCACCTACAGGGGAGAATGGCTACACCTTC.

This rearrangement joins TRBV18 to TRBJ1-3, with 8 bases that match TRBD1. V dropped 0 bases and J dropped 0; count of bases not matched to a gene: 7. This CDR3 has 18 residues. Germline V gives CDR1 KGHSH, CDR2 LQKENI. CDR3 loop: CASSPPSPGQVSGNTIYF. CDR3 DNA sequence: TGTGCCAGCTCACCACCATCCCCGGGACAGGTCTCTGGAAACACCATATATTTT.

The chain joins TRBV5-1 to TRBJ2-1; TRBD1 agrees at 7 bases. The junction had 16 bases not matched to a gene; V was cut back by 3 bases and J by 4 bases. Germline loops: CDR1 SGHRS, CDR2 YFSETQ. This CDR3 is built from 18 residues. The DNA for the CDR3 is TGCGCCAGCAGCTCCTTGGTCATTGGGGACAGAGCTTACAATGAGCAGTTCTTC. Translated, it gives CASSSLVIGDRAYNEQFF.

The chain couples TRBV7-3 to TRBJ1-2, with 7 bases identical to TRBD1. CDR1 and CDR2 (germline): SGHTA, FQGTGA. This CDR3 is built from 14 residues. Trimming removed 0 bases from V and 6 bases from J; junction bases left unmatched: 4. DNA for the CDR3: TGTGCCAGCAGCTTAACCGGCACAGGGGATGGCTACACCTTC. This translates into CASSLTGTGDGYTF.